This TCR beta chain was documented in a study of T cell responses to AZD1222 COVID-19 vaccine. Study-wide results and limits: Regions 160-218 and 743-854 dominated among vaccine-associated CD4 TCRs spanning spike. Close to half of spike-specific TCRs reportedly recognize unmutated variant regions.

As regards this clone: Its antigen is not identified.

V was clipped by 7 bases and J by 6 bases; unmatched bases: 3. Germline V lookup: CDR1 LNHDA, CDR2 SQIVND (reference sequence). CDR3 length: 13 residues. Libraries were prepared by immunoSEQ multiplex PCR; TCRdb keeps only in-frame clonotypes and omits some of them. Among roughly 67,000 clones listed, 80% to 85% were seen once. The TCR comes from an adult in good health. Sequences were derived from peripheral blood, sampled on day 0 of AZD1222 vaccination. This rearrangement joins TRBV19 to TRBJ1-6, with 7 bases matching TRBD1. Written as DNA, the CDR3 is TGTGCCAGTACCAGGGGGAGTAATTCACCCCTCCACTTT. This encodes CASTRGSNSPLHF.